This record covers a single T cell receptor beta chain. The CDR3 totals 13 residues. Per germline, CDR1 SGHRS and CDR2 YFSETQ. V was clipped by 4 bases and J by 0 bases, with 7 bases between them. Generated by immunoSEQ multiplex PCR, the TCRdb table keeps only in-frame clones and is missing some. The sample has 60,000 to 70,000 clones; about 85% are singletons. This sample was included in a study of identifying expanded T cells in peripheral blood. The TCR sequence derives from a person aged 18-70 years in good health. The J gene is TRBJ1-1, the V gene TRBV5-1; D is unclear. Sequenced input: blood. The CDR3 DNA reads as TGCGCCAGCAGCCCTGATTTGAACACTGAAGCTTTCTTT. It specifies CASSPDLNTEAFF. The full variable domain, completed using reference TRBV5-1 and TRBJ1-1, is KAGVTQTPRYLIKTRGQQVTLSCSPISGHRSVSWYQQTPGQGLQFLFEYFSETQRNKGNFPGRFSGRQFSNSRSEMNVSTLELGDSALYLCASSPDLNTEAFFGQGTRLTVV.